The present entry profiles one T cell receptor beta chain with its context. The data were obtained in a study of blood T cell repertoires in COVID-19. On the study more broadly: Samples came from the United States, Italy and Spain, spanning acute and convalescent COVID-19. T cells, B-cell-depleted T cells, or PBMCs provided the cDNA or gDNA that served as material.

Per the study methods: Amplification with reference gene primers provided the estimates of nucleated cell counts. The data were produced by immunoSEQ multiplex PCR, yet TCRdb's version contains in-frame clones alone and is incomplete. The V and J calls and clone size are taken from that table; D and trimming were inferred from the DNA. The data show almost 25,000 clones, about 81% seen once. Germline lookup yields CDR1 LGHNA and CDR2 YNFKEQ. V lost 0 bases and J lost 0, with 8 bases in between. The CDR3 runs to 15 residues. The source is a human donor in a cohort sampled during active COVID-19. Material: peripheral blood. The chain uses TRBV4-2 and TRBJ1-1; D not certain. The CDR3 DNA follows: TGTGCCAGCAGCCAAGAACAGAGCTTGAACACTGAAGCTTTCTTT. Residues: CASSQEQSLNTEAFF.